Sequencing of this TCR beta chain was carried out in a study of T cells in Graves' hyperthyroidism and ophthalmopathy. This clonotype was detected ten times or more. The CDR3 is made up of 13 amino acids. Germline values: CDR1 SNHLY, CDR2 FYNNEI. Trimming took 4 bases from V and 3 from J, leaving 9 bases between them. Amplification of TCR beta CDR3 regions was performed using RNA transcripts as template. First-round RT-PCR targeting the TCR CDR3 was performed with the HTBI primer set. Each CDR3 protein gets one entry after TCRdb re-called the multiplex PCR reads with MiXCR. There are about 350,000 distinct CDR3 sequences in the sample; roughly 13% occur only once, and 34% lies in the top ten. Thyroid ultrasound and orbital computed tomography, with clinical symptoms and serum thyroxine and TRAb, informed diagnoses.

This receptor was obtained from a woman between 40 and 55 years old with Graves' ophthalmopathy. The V call is TRBV2, the J call TRBJ1-2; D gene unclear. Sequencing was done on a sample of blood. CDR3 nucleotide sequence: TGTGCCAGCAGTGTAGGCGGGTACTATGGCTACACCTTC. Translation gives CASSVGGYYGYTF. Drawing the rest from reference TRBV2 and TRBJ1-2, the complete variable domain is EPEVTQTPSHQVTQMGQEVILRCVPISNHLYFYWYRQILGQKVEFLVSFYNNEISEKSEIFDDQFSVERPDGSNFTLKIRSTKLEDSAMYFCASSVGGYYGYTFGSGTRLTVV.